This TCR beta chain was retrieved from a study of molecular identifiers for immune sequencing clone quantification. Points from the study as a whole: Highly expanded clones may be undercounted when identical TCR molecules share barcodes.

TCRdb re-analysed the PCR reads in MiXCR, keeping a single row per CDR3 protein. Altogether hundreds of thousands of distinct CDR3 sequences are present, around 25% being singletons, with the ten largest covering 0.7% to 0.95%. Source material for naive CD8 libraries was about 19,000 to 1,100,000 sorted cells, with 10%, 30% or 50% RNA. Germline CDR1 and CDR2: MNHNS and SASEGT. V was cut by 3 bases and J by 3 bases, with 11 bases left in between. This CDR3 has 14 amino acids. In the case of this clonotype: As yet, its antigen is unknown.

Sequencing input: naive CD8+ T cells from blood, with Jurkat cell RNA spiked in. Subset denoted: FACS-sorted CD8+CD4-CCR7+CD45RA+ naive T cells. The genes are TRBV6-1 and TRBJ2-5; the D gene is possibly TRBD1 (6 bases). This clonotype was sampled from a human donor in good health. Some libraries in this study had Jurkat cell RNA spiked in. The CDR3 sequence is CASSDTGYEETQYF. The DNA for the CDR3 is TGTGCCAGCAGTGATACAGGGTATGAAGAGACCCAGTACTTC.